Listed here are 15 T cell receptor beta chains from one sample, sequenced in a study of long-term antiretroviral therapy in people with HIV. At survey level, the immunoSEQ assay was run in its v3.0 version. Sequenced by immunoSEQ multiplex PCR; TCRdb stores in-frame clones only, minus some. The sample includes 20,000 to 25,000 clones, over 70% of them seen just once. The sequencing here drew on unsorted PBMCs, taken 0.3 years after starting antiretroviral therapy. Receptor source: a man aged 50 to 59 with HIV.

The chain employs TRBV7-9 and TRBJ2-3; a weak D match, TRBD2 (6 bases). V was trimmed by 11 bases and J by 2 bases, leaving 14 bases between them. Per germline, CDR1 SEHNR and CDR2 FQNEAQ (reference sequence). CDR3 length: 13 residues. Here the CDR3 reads CAGSRGVTDTQYF. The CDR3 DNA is TGTGCCGGGTCGCGGGGAGTCACAGATACGCAGTATTTT.

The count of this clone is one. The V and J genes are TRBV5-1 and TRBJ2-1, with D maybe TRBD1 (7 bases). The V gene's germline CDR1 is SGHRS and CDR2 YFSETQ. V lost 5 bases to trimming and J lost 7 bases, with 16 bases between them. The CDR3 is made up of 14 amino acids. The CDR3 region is CASRGTAGSNEQFF. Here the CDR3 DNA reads TGCGCCAGCAGGGGGACAGCGGGTAGTAATGAGCAGTTCTTC.

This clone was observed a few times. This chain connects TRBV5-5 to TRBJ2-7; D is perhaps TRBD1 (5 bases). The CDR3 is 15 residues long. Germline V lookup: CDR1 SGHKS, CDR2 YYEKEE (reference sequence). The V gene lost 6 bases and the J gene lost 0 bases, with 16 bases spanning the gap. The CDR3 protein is CASTEGAGASYEQYF. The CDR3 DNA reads TGTGCCAGCACTGAAGGGGCAGGAGCCTCCTACGAGCAGTACTTC.

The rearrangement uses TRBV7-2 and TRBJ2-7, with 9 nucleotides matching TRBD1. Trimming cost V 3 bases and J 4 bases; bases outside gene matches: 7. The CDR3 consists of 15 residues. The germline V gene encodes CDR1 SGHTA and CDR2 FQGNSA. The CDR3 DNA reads TGTGCCAGCAGCTTCTCGGACAGGGGAGGGTACGAGCAGTACTTC. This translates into CASSFSDRGGYEQYF.

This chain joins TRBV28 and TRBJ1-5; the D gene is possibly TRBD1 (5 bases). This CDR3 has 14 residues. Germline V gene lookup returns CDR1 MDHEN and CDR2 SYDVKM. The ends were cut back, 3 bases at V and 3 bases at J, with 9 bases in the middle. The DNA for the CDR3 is TGTGCCAGCAGTTTTGCAGGGTACAATCAGCCCCAGCATTTT. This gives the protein CASSFAGYNQPQHF.

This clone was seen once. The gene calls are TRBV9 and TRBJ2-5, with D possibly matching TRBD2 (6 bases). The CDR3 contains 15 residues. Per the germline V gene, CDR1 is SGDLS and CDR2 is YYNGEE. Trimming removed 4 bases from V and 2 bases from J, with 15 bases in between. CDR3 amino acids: CASSFDKGRQETQYF. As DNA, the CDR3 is TGTGCCAGCAGCTTTGACAAGGGGAGGCAAGAGACCCAGTACTTC. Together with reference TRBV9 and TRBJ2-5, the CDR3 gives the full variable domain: DSGVTQTPKHLITATGQRVTLRCSPRSGDLSVYWYQQSLDQGLQFLIQYYNGEERAKGNILERFSAQQFPDLHSELNLSSLELGDSALYFCASSFDKGRQETQYFGPGTRLLVL.

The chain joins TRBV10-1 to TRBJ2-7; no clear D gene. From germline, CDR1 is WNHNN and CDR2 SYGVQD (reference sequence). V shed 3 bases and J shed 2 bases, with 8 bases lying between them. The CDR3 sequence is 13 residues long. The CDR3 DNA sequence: TGCGCCAGCAGTGACCTCGGAACCTACGAGCAGTACTTC. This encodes CASSDLGTYEQYF.

The CDR3 nucleotides are TGTGCCAGCAGTTACGCCCTAGCCCACACAGATACGCAGTATTTT. Its translation: CASSYALAHTDTQYF. This sequence joins TRBV6-5 and TRBJ2-3; TRBD2 is a possible D gene (5 bases). Between the trimmed V and J ends, which lost 2 bases and 2 bases, there was a span of 11 bases. Germline CDR1 reads MNHEY; CDR2 reads SVGAGI. CDR3 length: 15 residues.

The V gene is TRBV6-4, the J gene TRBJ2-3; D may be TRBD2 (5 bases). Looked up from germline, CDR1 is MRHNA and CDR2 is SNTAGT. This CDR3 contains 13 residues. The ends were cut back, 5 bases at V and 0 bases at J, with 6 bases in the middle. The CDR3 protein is CASSRTSTDTQYF. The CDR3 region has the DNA TGTGCCAGCAGTCGGACTAGCACAGATACGCAGTATTTT.

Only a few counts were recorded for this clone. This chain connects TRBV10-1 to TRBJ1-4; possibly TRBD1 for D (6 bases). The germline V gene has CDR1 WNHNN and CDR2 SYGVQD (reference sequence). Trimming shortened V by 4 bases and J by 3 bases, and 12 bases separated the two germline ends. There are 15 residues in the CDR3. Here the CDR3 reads CASSAGGLANEKLFF. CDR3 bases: TGCGCCAGCAGTGCGGGGGGCCTTGCTAATGAAAAACTGTTTTTT.

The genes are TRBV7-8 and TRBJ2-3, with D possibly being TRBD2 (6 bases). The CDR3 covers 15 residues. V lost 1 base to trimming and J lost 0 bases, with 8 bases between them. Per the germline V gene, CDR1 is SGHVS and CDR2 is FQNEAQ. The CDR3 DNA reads TGTGCCAGCAGCTTAGTGGGGACTAGCACAGATACGCAGTATTTT. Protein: CASSLVGTSTDTQYF.

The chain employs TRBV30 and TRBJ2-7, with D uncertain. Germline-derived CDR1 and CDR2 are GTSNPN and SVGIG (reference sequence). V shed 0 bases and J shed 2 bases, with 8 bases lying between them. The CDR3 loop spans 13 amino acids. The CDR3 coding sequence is TGTGCCTGGAGTGTAAGCTTGACCTACGAGCAGTACTTC. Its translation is CAWSVSLTYEQYF.

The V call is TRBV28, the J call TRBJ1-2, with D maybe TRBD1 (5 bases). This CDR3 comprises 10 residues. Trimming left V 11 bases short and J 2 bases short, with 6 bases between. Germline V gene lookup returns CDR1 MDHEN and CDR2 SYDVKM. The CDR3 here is CAGANYGYTF. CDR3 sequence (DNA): TGTGCCGGGGCAAACTATGGCTACACCTTC.

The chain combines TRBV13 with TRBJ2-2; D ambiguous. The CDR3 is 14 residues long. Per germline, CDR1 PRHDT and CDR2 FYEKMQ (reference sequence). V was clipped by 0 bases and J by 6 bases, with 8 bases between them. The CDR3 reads CASSLGQDPGELFF. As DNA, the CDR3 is TGTGCCAGCAGCTTAGGGCAGGACCCCGGGGAGCTGTTTTTT.

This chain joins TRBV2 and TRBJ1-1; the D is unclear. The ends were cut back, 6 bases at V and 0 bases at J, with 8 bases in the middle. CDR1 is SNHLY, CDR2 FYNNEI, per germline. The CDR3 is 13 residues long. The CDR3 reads CASSSSMNTEAFF. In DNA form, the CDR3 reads TGTGCCAGCAGCTCGAGCATGAACACTGAAGCTTTCTTT.